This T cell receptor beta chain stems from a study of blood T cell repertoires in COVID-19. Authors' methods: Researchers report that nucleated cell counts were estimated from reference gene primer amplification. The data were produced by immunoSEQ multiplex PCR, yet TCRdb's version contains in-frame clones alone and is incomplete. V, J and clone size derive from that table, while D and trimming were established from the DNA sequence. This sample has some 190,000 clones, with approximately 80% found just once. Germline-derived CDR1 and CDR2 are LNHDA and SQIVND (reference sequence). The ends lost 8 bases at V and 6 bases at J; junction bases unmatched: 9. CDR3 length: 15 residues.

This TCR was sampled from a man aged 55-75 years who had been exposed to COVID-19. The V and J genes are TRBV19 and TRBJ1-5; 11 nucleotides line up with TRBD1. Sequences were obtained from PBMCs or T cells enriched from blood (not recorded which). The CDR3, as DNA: TGTGCCAGTCTGAGGACAGGGGGCGTTCTTCAGCCCCAGCATTTT. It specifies CASLRTGGVLQPQHF.